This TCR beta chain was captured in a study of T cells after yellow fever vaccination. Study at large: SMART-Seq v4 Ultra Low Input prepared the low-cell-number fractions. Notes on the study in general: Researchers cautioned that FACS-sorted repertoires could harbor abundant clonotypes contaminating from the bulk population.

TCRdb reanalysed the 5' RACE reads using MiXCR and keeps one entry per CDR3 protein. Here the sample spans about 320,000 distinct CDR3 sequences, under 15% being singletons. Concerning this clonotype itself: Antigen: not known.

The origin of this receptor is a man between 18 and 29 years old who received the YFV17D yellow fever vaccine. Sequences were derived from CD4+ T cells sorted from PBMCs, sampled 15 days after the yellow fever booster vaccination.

CDR3 nucleotides: TGCGCCAGCAGTGATCCTTTGGCGGGAGGCACAGATACGCAGTATTTT. Protein: CASSDPLAGGTDTQYF. The rearrangement joins TRBV10-2 to TRBJ2-3; the match to TRBD2 covers 7 bases. This CDR3 is built from 16 residues. V was clipped by 3 bases and J by 1 base; unmatched bases: 7. Germline CDR1 WSHSY, CDR2 SAAADI.